What follows are 12 T cell receptor beta chains derived from one specimen sequenced in a study of graft-versus-host responses after intestinal transplantation. Measured with immunoSEQ multiplex PCR; TCRdb has only the in-frame clones, and not every one. This sample has some 81,000 clones, with roughly 91% found just once. These receptors are not linked to any known antigen. The sample consisted of unstimulated CD4+ T cells sorted from spleen or lymph node cells, taken before intestinal transplant. All receptors come from a human donor who received an intestinal transplant.

The chain couples TRBV10-3 to TRBJ1-1; unclear D gene. Trimming took 4 bases from V and 1 from J, leaving 7 bases between them. This CDR3 is 13 amino acids long. The germline V gene encodes CDR1 ENHRY and CDR2 SYGVKD. CDR3 DNA sequence: TGTGCCATCAGTGGAGAGGGGAACACTGAAGCTTTCTTT. Amino acid sequence: CAISGEGNTEAFF.

The gene calls are TRBV4-1 and TRBJ2-1; D not resolved. CDR1 and CDR2 from the germline V gene are MGHRA and YSYEKL. The CDR3 loop spans 15 amino acids. Trimming left V 0 bases short and J 0 bases short, with 6 bases between. For the CDR3, the DNA is TGCGCCAGCAGCCAAGATGGGCCCTCCTACAATGAGCAGTTCTTC. This encodes CASSQDGPSYNEQFF.

V gene TRBV14 combines with J gene TRBJ1-2; no reliable D call. The CDR3 length is 15 residues. V lost 3 bases and J lost 4, with 15 bases in between. Looked up from germline, CDR1 is SGHDN and CDR2 is FVKESK. The CDR3 region is CASSHGLGGPYGYTF. Written as DNA, the CDR3 is TGTGCCAGCAGCCACGGACTAGGAGGTCCCTATGGCTACACCTTC.

The CDR3: CASSVGTSGKGGKETQYF. The CDR3 DNA sequence: TGTGCCAGCAGCGTTGGGACTAGCGGGAAAGGGGGGAAAGAGACCCAGTACTTC. The gene calls are TRBV9 and TRBJ2-5; TRBD2 aligns across 13 bases. Germline V gene sequence: CDR1 SGDLS, CDR2 YYNGEE. V dropped 2 bases and J dropped 3; count of bases not matched to a gene: 10. The CDR3 runs 18 residues. Looking up the rest from reference TRBV9 and TRBJ2-5 gives the full variable domain: DSGVTQTPKHLITATGQRVTLRCSPRSGDLSVYWYQQSLDQGLQFLIQYYNGEERAKGNILERFSAQQFPDLHSELNLSSLELGDSALYFCASSVGTSGKGGKETQYFGPGTRLLVL.

The rearrangement joins TRBV29-1 to TRBJ2-3; no firm D call. The CDR3 spans 11 residues. V lost 7 bases to trimming and J lost 4 bases, with 9 bases between them. Germline V gene data show CDR1 as SQVTM and CDR2 as ANQGSEA. For the CDR3, the DNA is TGCAGCGCTGGCGCGGCAGATACGCAGTATTTT. Its protein product is CSAGAADTQYF.

The V call is TRBV28, the J call TRBJ2-7; TRBD1 aligns across 7 bases. The J segment lost 1 base and the V segment lost 6 bases, leaving 6 bases of the junction unmatched. The germline gives CDR1 MDHEN, CDR2 SYDVKM. The CDR3 has 14 residues. The DNA of the CDR3 is TGTGCCAGCAGGCGTGGACAGGAGTCCTACGAGCAGTACTTC. This translates into CASRRGQESYEQYF. Combining the CDR3 with reference TRBV28 and TRBJ2-7 gives the whole variable domain DVKVTQSSRYLVKRTGEKVFLECVQDMDHENMFWYRQDPGLGLRLIYFSYDVKMKEKGDIPEGYSVSREKKERFSLILESASTNQTSMYLCASRRGQESYEQYFGPGTRLTVT.

This chain uses TRBV4-1 with TRBJ1-6, with 8 nucleotides matching TRBD1. The CDR3 contains 16 residues. Germline V lookup: CDR1 MGHRA, CDR2 YSYEKL. The V segment lost 0 bases and the J segment 7 bases; nucleotides outside the gene matches: 5. In nucleotides, the CDR3 is TGCGCCAGCAGCCAAGAACAGGGGGTAAGGAATTCACCCCTCCACTTT. Its translation: CASSQEQGVRNSPLHF.

The chain carries TRBV5-8 and TRBJ2-1, with 7 bases matching TRBD2. Germline values: CDR1 SGHTS, CDR2 YDEGEE. V lost 4 bases to trimming and J lost 4 bases; unmatched junction nucleotides: 11. This CDR3 is built from 16 residues. The DNA of the CDR3 is TGTGCCAGCAGCATTCACCGGACTAGTGGGTACAATGAGCAGTTCTTC. Encoded protein: CASSIHRTSGYNEQFF.

The genes are TRBV7-9 and TRBJ2-2, with D possibly being TRBD1 (5 bases). The germline CDR1 and CDR2 sequences are SEHNR and FQNEAQ (reference sequence). The V and J ends lost 5 bases and 1 base respectively, with 8 bases between them. The CDR3 contains 14 residues. The chain's CDR3 is CASSHQGNTGELFF. DNA for the CDR3: TGTGCCAGCAGCCATCAGGGGAACACCGGGGAGCTGTTTTTT.

This clone has only a few counts. This chain links TRBV7-2 with TRBJ2-3; a possible D gene is TRBD2 (6 bases). V shed 10 bases and J shed 6 bases, with 11 bases lying between them. The germline CDR1 and CDR2 sequences are SGHTA and FQGNSA. The CDR3 is made up of 11 amino acids. CDR3 region: CATRDFDTQYF. CDR3 DNA sequence: TGTGCCACCCGGGACTTCGATACGCAGTATTTT.

This clone appeared a single time. The rearrangement uses TRBV5-1 and TRBJ2-2; 10 bases match TRBD2. Trimming took 1 base from V and 0 from J; bases not matched to a gene: 6. The CDR3 has 18 residues. CDR1 is SGHRS and CDR2 is YFSETQ in the germline V gene. The CDR3 DNA reads TGCGCCAGCAGCTTGAGGGGACTAGCGTATTCGAACACCGGGGAGCTGTTTTTT. Translated: CASSLRGLAYSNTGELFF. Full variable domain (missing parts from reference TRBV5-1 and TRBJ2-2): KAGVTQTPRYLIKTRGQQVTLSCSPISGHRSVSWYQQTPGQGLQFLFEYFSETQRNKGNFPGRFSGRQFSNSRSEMNVSTLELGDSALYLCASSLRGLAYSNTGELFFGEGSRLTVL.

V is TRBV28 and J is TRBJ1-5; 7 bases line up with TRBD1. J gave up 0 bases and V 6 bases, and 2 bases lay outside the gene matches. CDR1 and CDR2 from the germline V gene are MDHEN and SYDVKM. The CDR3 contains 14 residues. CDR3 DNA sequence: TGTGCCAGCAGGGGACAGAGTAGCAATCAGCCCCAGCATTTT. This sequence encodes CASRGQSSNQPQHF.